This T cell receptor (beta chain) appears in the sequencing data of a study of blood T cell repertoires in COVID-19. Looking at the study overall: From the United States, Italy and Spain came samples of acute and convalescent COVID-19. PBMCs, B-cell-depleted T cells, or T cells were the source of the cDNA or gDNA that made up the material.

Under the authors' procedure: From reference gene primer amplification, estimates of nucleated cell counts were derived. The protocol was immunoSEQ multiplex PCR, while the TCRdb copy is restricted to in-frame clones and leaves out a portion. V, J and clone size are those of that table, while D and trimming were read from the DNA. The table has about 98,000 clones, 84% seen once. Sequencing was carried out using peripheral blood. The sequence came from a human donor in a cohort sampled during active COVID-19.

CDR3 coding DNA: TGTGCCAGTAGTCCGCGGGACGGTGATCAGCCCCAGCATTTT. Its protein product is CASSPRDGDQPQHF. The genes are TRBV19 and TRBJ1-5, with a tentative D call TRBD1 (5 bases). The germline V gene encodes CDR1 LNHDA and CDR2 SQIVND (reference sequence). The CDR3 covers 14 residues. V dropped 5 bases and J dropped 5 bases, with 13 bases sitting between them.